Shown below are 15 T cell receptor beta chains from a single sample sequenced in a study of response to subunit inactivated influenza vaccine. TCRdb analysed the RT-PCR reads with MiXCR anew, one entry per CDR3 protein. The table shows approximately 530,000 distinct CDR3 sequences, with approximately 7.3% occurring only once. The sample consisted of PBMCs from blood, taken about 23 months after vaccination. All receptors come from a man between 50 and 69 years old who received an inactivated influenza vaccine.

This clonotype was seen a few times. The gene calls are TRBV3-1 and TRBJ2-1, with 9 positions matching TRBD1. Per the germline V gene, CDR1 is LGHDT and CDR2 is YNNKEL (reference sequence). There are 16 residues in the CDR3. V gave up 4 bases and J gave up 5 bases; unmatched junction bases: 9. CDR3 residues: CASSLLGQGGDNEQFF. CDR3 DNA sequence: TGTGCCAGCAGCCTATTGGGACAGGGTGGCGACAATGAGCAGTTCTTC.

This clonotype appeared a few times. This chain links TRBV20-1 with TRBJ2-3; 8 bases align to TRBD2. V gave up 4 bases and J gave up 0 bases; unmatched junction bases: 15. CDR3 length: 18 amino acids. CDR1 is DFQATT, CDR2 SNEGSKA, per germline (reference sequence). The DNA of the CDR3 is TGCAGTGCTATTCCTCCAGGACTAGCAGATCCTAGCACAGATACGCAGTATTTT. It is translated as CSAIPPGLADPSTDTQYF.

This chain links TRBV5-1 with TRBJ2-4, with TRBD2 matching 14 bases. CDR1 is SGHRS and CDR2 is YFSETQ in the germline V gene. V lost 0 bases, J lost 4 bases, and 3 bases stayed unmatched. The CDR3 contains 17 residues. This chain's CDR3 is CASSLGGLAGVKNIQYF. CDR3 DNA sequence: TGCGCCAGCAGCTTGGGGGGACTAGCGGGAGTGAAAAACATTCAGTACTTC.

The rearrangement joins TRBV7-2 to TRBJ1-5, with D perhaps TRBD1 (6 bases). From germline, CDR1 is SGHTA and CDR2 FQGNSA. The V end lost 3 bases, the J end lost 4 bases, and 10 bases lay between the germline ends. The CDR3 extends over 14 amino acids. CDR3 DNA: TGTGCCAGCAGCTTGATGGACAGTAATCAGCCCCAGCATTTT. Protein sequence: CASSLMDSNQPQHF.

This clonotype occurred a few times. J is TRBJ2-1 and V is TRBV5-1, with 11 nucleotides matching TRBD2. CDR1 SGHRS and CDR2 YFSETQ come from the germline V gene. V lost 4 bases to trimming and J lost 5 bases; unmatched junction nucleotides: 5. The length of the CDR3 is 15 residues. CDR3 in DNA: TGCGCCAGCAGCATGACTAGCGGGACCCACAATGAGCAGTTCTTC. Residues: CASSMTSGTHNEQFF. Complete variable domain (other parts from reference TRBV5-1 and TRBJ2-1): KAGVTQTPRYLIKTRGQQVTLSCSPISGHRSVSWYQQTPGQGLQFLFEYFSETQRNKGNFPGRFSGRQFSNSRSEMNVSTLELGDSALYLCASSMTSGTHNEQFFGPGTRLTVL.

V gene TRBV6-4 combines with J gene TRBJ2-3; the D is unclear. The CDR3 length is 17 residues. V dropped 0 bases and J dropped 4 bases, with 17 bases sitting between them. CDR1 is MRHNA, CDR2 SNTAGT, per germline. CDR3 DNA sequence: TGTGCCAGCAGTGACTCGATTTCTTACCAGGCTGCAGATACGCAGTATTTT. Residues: CASSDSISYQAADTQYF.

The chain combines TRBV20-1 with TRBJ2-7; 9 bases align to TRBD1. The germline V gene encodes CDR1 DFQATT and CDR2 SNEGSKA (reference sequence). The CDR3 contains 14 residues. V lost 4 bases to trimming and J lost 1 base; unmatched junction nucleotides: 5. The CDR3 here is CSANGQGSSYEQYF. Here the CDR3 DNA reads TGCAGTGCTAATGGACAGGGGTCTTCCTACGAGCAGTACTTC.

CDR3 in DNA: TGTGCCAGCAGTTTAAAGGGGTGGTATGCCGAATCACCCCTCCACTTT. This codes for CASSLKGWYAESPLHF. V gene TRBV28 combines with J gene TRBJ1-6, with a possible D match to TRBD1 (5 bases). V gave up 2 bases and J gave up 10 bases, with 18 bases separating them. CDR1 MDHEN and CDR2 SYDVKM come from the germline V gene. CDR3 length equals 16 residues.

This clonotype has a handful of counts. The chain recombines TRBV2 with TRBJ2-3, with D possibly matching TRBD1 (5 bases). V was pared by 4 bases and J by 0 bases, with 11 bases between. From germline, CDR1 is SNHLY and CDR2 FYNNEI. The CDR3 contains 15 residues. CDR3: CASSGRQPSTDTQYF. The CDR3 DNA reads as TGTGCCAGCAGTGGGCGACAGCCAAGCACAGATACGCAGTATTTT.

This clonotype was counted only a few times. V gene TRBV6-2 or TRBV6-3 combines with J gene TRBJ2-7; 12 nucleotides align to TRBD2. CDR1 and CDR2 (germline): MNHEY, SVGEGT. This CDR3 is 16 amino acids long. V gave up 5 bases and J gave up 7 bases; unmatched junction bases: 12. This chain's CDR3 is CASSRRLGLAGREQYF. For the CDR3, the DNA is TGTGCCAGCAGTCGAAGGCTCGGACTAGCGGGGAGGGAGCAGTACTTC.

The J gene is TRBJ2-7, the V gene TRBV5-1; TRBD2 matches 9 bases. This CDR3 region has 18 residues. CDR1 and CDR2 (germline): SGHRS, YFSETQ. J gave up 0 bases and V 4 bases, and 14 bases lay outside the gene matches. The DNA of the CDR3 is TGCGCCAGCAGCGCCTCCGGGACTAGCAGCTACAGCTCCTACGAGCAGTACTTC. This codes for CASSASGTSSYSSYEQYF.

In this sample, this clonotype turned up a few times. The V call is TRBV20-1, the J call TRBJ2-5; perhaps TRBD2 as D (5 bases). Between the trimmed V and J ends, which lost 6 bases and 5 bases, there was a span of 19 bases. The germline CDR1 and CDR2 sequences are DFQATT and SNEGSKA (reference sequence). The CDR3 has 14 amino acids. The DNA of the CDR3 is TGCAGTGCAACGAGGACGAGGCCGGGGGAGACCCAGTACTTC. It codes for CSATRTRPGETQYF.

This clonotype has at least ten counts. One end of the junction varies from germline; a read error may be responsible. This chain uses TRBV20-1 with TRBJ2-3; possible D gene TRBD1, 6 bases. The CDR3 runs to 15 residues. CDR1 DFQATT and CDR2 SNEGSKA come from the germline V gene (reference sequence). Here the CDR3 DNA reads TGCAGTGCAAGAGTGGGGGCCACCTTCACAGATACGCAGTATTTT. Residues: CSARVGATFTDTQYF.

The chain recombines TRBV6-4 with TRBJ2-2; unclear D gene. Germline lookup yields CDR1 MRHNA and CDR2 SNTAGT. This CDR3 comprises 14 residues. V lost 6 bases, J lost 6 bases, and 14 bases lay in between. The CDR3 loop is CASSAVAHSGELFF. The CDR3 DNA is TGTGCCAGCAGCGCCGTCGCGCATTCCGGGGAGCTGTTTTTT.

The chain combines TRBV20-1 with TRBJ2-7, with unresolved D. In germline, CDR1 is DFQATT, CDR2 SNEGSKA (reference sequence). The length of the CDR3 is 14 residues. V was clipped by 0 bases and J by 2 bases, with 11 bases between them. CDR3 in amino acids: CSARDKARTYEQYF. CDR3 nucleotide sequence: TGCAGTGCTAGAGATAAAGCGAGGACCTACGAGCAGTACTTC.